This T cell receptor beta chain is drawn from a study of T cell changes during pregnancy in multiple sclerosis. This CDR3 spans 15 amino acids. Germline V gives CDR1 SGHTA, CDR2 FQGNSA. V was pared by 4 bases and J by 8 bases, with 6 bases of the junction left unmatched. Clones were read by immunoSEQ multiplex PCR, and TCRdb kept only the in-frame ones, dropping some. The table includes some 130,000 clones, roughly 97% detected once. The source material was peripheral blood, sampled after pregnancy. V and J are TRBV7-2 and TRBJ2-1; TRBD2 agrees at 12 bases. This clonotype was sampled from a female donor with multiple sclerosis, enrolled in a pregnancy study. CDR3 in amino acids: CASSSPSGGDYEQFF. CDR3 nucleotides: TGTGCCAGCAGCTCTCCTAGCGGGGGGGACTATGAGCAGTTCTTC.